One and the same sample provided the 23 T cell receptor beta chains below, sequenced in a study of spatial heterogeneity in lung cancer. One entry per CDR3 protein results from TCRdb running MiXCR on the 5' RACE reads. The sample carries approximately 100,000 distinct CDR3 sequences, 19% recorded once. Indicated time point: blood at routine non-recurrence follow-up after resection. Material: PBMCs, obtained at follow-up. These receptor sequences come from a male donor with early-stage non-small cell lung cancer.

The sample holds a few counts of this clonotype. The chain couples TRBV20-1 to TRBJ2-7, with TRBD2 as a possible D gene (5 bases). Germline V lookup: CDR1 DFQATT, CDR2 SNEGSKA (reference sequence). CDR3 size: 13 residues. Deletions cut 6 bases from V and 0 bases from J, with 12 bases between. The CDR3 protein is CSAERASSYEQYF. The CDR3 bases are TGCAGTGCGGAGAGGGCTAGCTCCTACGAGCAGTACTTC.

The CDR3 reads CAWGKRTAPSGNTIYF. The CDR3 nucleotides read TGTGCCTGGGGAAAAAGGACGGCGCCCTCTGGAAACACCATATATTTT. This sequence joins TRBV30 and TRBJ1-3; D gene ambiguous. Germline CDR1 is GTSNPN and CDR2 is SVGIG (reference sequence). V was trimmed by 5 bases and J by 0 bases, leaving 17 bases between them. The CDR3 consists of 16 residues.

In its sample, this clonotype was seen many times. The genes are TRBV10-1 and TRBJ2-7; 10 bases fit TRBD2. V lost 6 bases, J lost 3 bases, and 8 bases stayed unmatched. The germline gives CDR1 WNHNN, CDR2 SYGVQD (reference sequence). The CDR3 sequence is 15 residues long. The CDR3 DNA sequence: TGCGCCAGCAGCACGTCGGCTAGCGGGAGCTACGAGCAGTACTTC. It specifies CASSTSASGSYEQYF.

This chain uses TRBV24-1 with TRBJ2-3; 9 bases fit TRBD2. The CDR3 consists of 20 residues. Losses at the gene ends were 3 bases for V and 2 bases for J; bases not matched to a gene: 17. In germline, CDR1 is KGHDR, CDR2 SFDVKD. CDR3 in DNA: TGTGCCACCAGTGATCCTCAGGGATCCCGGACTAGCGTGCCCACAGATACGCAGTATTTT. Translated, it gives CATSDPQGSRTSVPTDTQYF.

This chain connects TRBV12-5 to TRBJ2-3; D remains ambiguous. CDR1 and CDR2 from the germline V gene are LGHNT and FRNRAP. Trimming took off 5 bases at V and 1 base at J, with 7 bases between the two ends. The CDR3 length is 13 residues. In DNA form, the CDR3 reads TGTGCTAGTGGTCCCGATGGCACAGATACGCAGTATTTT. Translating it yields CASGPDGTDTQYF. Using reference TRBV12-5 and TRBJ2-3 for the parts outside the CDR3, the full variable domain is DARVTQTPRHKVTEMGQEVTMRCQPILGHNTVFWYRQTMMQGLELLAYFRNRAPLDDSGMPKDRFSAEMPDATLATLKIQPSEPRDSAVYFCASGPDGTDTQYFGPGTRLTVL.

This chain connects TRBV27 to TRBJ2-3; D gene unclear. Germline V gene sequence: CDR1 MNHEY, CDR2 SMNVEV (reference sequence). This CDR3 is 13 amino acids long. The V end was cut by 7 bases, the J end by 1 base, with 9 bases between. The CDR3 sequence: CASTNRGTDTQYF. The CDR3 DNA is TGTGCCAGCACTAACAGAGGCACAGATACGCAGTATTTT.

This clonotype came up a few times. This chain joins TRBV12-3 or TRBV12-4 and TRBJ2-2; D assignment may be TRBD1 or TRBD2 (5 bases each). The CDR3 has 15 residues. Trimming took off 7 bases at V and 3 bases at J, with 15 bases between the two ends. The CDR3 DNA is TGTGCCAGCAACCTCCGGGACGGCTACACCGGGGAGCTGTTTTTT. Protein: CASNLRDGYTGELFF.

There are a few counts of this clonotype. The chain links TRBV7-9 to TRBJ2-1; a possible D gene is TRBD1 (6 bases). The CDR3 has 16 residues. V shed 6 bases and J shed 0 bases, with 15 bases lying between them. CDR1 is SEHNR and CDR2 is FQNEAQ in the germline V gene (reference sequence). The DNA for the CDR3 is TGTGCCAGCAGTCCCGATGGGGGCTTCTCCTACAATGAGCAGTTCTTC. Translation gives CASSPDGGFSYNEQFF.

This clonotype was seen only a few times. The rearrangement links TRBV2 to TRBJ2-1; 9 nucleotides agree with TRBD2. Germline V gene lookup returns CDR1 SNHLY and CDR2 FYNNEI. This CDR3 contains 12 residues. V lost 10 bases and J lost 5; bases outside the gene matches: 3. The CDR3: CATGGRDNEQFF. As DNA, the CDR3 is TGTGCCACAGGCGGGAGGGACAATGAGCAGTTCTTC. Full variable domain (remainder filled in from reference TRBV2 and TRBJ2-1): EPEVTQTPSHQVTQMGQEVILRCVPISNHLYFYWYRQILGQKVEFLVSFYNNEISEKSEIFDDQFSVERPDGSNFTLKIRSTKLEDSAMYFCATGGRDNEQFFGPGTRLTVL.

V is TRBV19 and J is TRBJ1-5, with 7 bases lining up with TRBD1. V lost 6 bases and J lost 6; bases outside the gene matches: 11. From germline, CDR1 is LNHDA and CDR2 SQIVND (reference sequence). This CDR3 is built from 15 residues. The CDR3 sequence is CASSRRRDRSQPQHF. CDR3 DNA: TGTGCCAGTAGCCGCCGGCGGGACAGATCTCAGCCCCAGCATTTT.

The V and J genes are TRBV27 and TRBJ1-1; D might be TRBD1 (5 bases). The V gene lost 5 bases and the J gene lost 8 bases, with 18 bases spanning the gap. The CDR3 extends over 14 amino acids. CDR1 and CDR2 from the germline V gene are MNHEY and SMNVEV (reference sequence). DNA of the CDR3: TGTGCCAGCAGTCGAAACAGGTTAGAGGGGGAAGCTTTCTTT. Its protein is CASSRNRLEGEAFF.

This clonotype was found many times. CDR3 nucleotides: TGTGCCAGCAGTCGCCCCTCCGACGGAAACACTGAAGCTTTCTTT. Encoded protein: CASSRPSDGNTEAFF. This sequence joins TRBV6-5 and TRBJ1-1; D uncertain. The CDR3 sequence is 15 residues long. From germline, CDR1 is MNHEY and CDR2 SVGAGI. The V end was cut by 5 bases, the J end by 2 bases, with 15 bases between.

This clonotype appeared many times. The genes are TRBV29-1 and TRBJ2-6, with D unresolved. CDR1 is SQVTM and CDR2 is ANQGSEA in the germline V gene. Trimming shortened V by 4 bases and J by 0 bases, and 4 bases separated the two germline ends. The CDR3 covers 13 residues. The chain's CDR3 is CSVAISGANVLTF. The CDR3 DNA reads as TGCAGCGTTGCTATCTCTGGGGCCAACGTCCTGACTTTC.

The J gene is TRBJ2-3, the V gene TRBV19; 7 positions agree with TRBD1. V lost 4 bases and J lost 2; bases outside the gene matches: 9. Germline V CDR1 and CDR2: LNHDA, SQIVND (reference sequence). The CDR3 covers 16 residues. CDR3 in DNA: TGTGCCAGTAGTAAGAACCGGGACAGCCTCACAGATACGCAGTATTTT. Protein product: CASSKNRDSLTDTQYF.

This chain links TRBV30 with TRBJ1-2; no clear D gene. The CDR3 is 12 residues long. The V gene lost 1 base and the J gene lost 8 bases, with 11 bases spanning the gap. Germline V lookup: CDR1 GTSNPN, CDR2 SVGIG (reference sequence). The CDR3 reads CAWSGVMRGYTF. The CDR3 DNA reads as TGTGCCTGGAGTGGTGTTATGCGCGGCTACACCTTC.

The V gene is TRBV6-1, the J gene TRBJ1-3; D uncertain. The germline gives CDR1 MNHNS, CDR2 SASEGT. V dropped 6 bases and J dropped 0 bases, with 24 bases sitting between them. The CDR3 loop spans 19 amino acids. This CDR3 is CASRNLARPLSLSGNTIYF. CDR3 bases: TGTGCCAGCAGGAATTTGGCCAGGCCTCTATCTCTCTCTGGAAACACCATATATTTT.

This clonotype was observed a few times. The chain employs TRBV29-1 and TRBJ1-2, with D unclear. Germline CDR1 and CDR2: SQVTM and ANQGSEA. Trimming stripped 1 base from V and 2 bases from J, with 5 bases between. The CDR3 totals 12 residues. The CDR3 region has the DNA TGCAGCGTTGAAGGGTCCAACTATGGCTACACCTTC. This translates into CSVEGSNYGYTF.

Many counts were recorded for this clonotype. The chain uses TRBV4-3 and TRBJ2-2, with 7 positions matching TRBD1. Germline-derived CDR1 and CDR2 are LGHNA and YSLEER. J lost 9 bases, V lost 4 bases, and 14 bases had no gene match. The CDR3 extends over 16 amino acids. The CDR3 region is CASSLNRGRSSRELFF. As DNA, the CDR3 is TGCGCCAGCAGCCTTAACAGGGGCCGCTCCTCCAGGGAGCTGTTTTTT.

This clonotype was recorded many times. This rearrangement joins TRBV3-1 to TRBJ1-2, with a tentative D call TRBD1 (6 bases). Per the germline V gene, CDR1 is LGHDT and CDR2 is YNNKEL (reference sequence). Trimming left V 4 bases short and J 4 bases short, with 10 bases between. The CDR3 totals 13 residues. The CDR3 DNA reads as TGTGCCAGCAGCCCCGGACAGAGCTATGGCTACACCTTC. This sequence encodes CASSPGQSYGYTF.

This clonotype has only a few counts. The rearrangement links TRBV2 to TRBJ2-1, with 10 bases matching TRBD1. The junction had 10 bases not matched to a gene; V was cut back by 5 bases and J by 12 bases. Germline CDR1 SNHLY, CDR2 FYNNEI. The CDR3 length is 14 residues. DNA for the CDR3: TGTGCCAGCAGTAGTCAGGACAGGGGGACTGGGCAGTTCTTC. Translating gives CASSSQDRGTGQFF.

The chain couples TRBV20-1 to TRBJ1-5; weak D call: TRBD1 (6 bases). The V end lost 4 bases, the J end lost 3 bases, and 22 bases lay between the germline ends. This CDR3 has 17 amino acids. Germline V gene data show CDR1 as DFQATT and CDR2 as SNEGSKA (reference sequence). CDR3 protein: CSAIRRIRRGYNQPQHF. The CDR3 DNA reads as TGCAGTGCTATCCGACGAATCCGCAGGGGTTACAATCAGCCCCAGCATTTT.

The chain uses TRBV4-1 and TRBJ1-2; the match to TRBD1 covers 8 bases. Germline V gene lookup returns CDR1 MGHRA and CDR2 YSYEKL. The CDR3 loop spans 16 amino acids. The ends lost 0 bases at V and 8 bases at J; junction bases unmatched: 11. The DNA of the CDR3 is TGCGCCAGCAGCCAAGAAGGGACAGGCAATGAGGTGGGCTACACCTTC. It is translated as CASSQEGTGNEVGYTF.

This clonotype was recorded at least ten times. The chain joins TRBV19 to TRBJ2-1, with D hard to call. Germline V gives CDR1 LNHDA, CDR2 SQIVND (reference sequence). The length of the CDR3 is 15 residues. The V end was cut by 6 bases, the J end by 0 bases, with 12 bases between. This CDR3 reads CASRASESSYNEQFF. CDR3 DNA sequence: TGTGCCAGTAGGGCCAGCGAAAGCTCCTACAATGAGCAGTTCTTC.